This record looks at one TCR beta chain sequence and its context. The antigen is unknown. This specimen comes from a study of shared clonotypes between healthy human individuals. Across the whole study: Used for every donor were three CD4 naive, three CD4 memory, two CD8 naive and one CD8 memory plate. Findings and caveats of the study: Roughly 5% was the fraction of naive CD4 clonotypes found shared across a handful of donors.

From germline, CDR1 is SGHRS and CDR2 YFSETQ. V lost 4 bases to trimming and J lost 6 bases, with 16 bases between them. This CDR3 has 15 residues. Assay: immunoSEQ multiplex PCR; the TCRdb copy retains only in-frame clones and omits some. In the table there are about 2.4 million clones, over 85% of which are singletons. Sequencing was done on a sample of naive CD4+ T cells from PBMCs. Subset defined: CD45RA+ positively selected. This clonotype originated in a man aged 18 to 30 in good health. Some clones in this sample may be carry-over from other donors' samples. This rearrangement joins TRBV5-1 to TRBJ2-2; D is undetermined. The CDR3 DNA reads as TGCGCCAGCAGCCTGCTTGCGGTCCTACCCGGGGAGCTGTTTTTT. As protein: CASSLLAVLPGELFF. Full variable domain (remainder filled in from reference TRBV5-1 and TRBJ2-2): KAGVTQTPRYLIKTRGQQVTLSCSPISGHRSVSWYQQTPGQGLQFLFEYFSETQRNKGNFPGRFSGRQFSNSRSEMNVSTLELGDSALYLCASSLLAVLPGELFFGEGSRLTVL.